The next 14 T cell receptor beta chains were all read from a single sample in a study of beta chain features in type 1 diabetes. Study-wide results and limits: All four CD4+ subsets of Type 1 diabetes patients contained TCRB CDR3s that were moderately but significantly shorter.

These receptors' antigens are unknown. The whole isolated RNA underwent reverse transcription, so sequencing captured expressed TCRB transcripts. The repertoire was sequenced with immunoSEQ multiplex PCR; TCRdb's copy has only in-frame clones and lacks some. Of tens of thousands of clones in the sample, 66% are singletons; the top ten hold around 2.1%. Material for sequencing was Tregs from blood. Receptors originate from a woman aged 18-29 years with type 1 diabetes.

The J gene is TRBJ2-3, the V gene TRBV4-1; a possible D gene is TRBD2 (5 bases). Germline values: CDR1 MGHRA, CDR2 YSYEKL. The CDR3 consists of 15 residues. Trimming cost V 1 base and J 1 base, with 9 bases left between them. CDR3 region: CASSQARVGTDTQYF. CDR3 DNA: TGCGCCAGCAGCCAAGCGAGGGTCGGCACAGATACGCAGTATTTT.

This clone was seen a handful of times. The V and J genes are TRBV9 and TRBJ2-7, with 9 nucleotides matching TRBD2. This CDR3 region has 18 residues. Germline V gene data show CDR1 as SGDLS and CDR2 as YYNGEE. V shed 0 bases, J shed 0 bases, and the junction held 10 bases outside the gene matches. CDR3 amino acids: CASSVGSGGFGSSYEQYF. The CDR3 region has the DNA TGTGCCAGCAGCGTAGGTAGCGGGGGTTTTGGGTCCTCCTACGAGCAGTACTTC.

The J gene is TRBJ2-1, the V gene TRBV4-3; D is possibly TRBD1 (6 bases). The V and J ends lost 2 bases and 0 bases respectively, with 14 bases between them. The CDR3 is made up of 17 amino acids. In germline, CDR1 is LGHNA, CDR2 YSLEER. This chain's CDR3 is CASSQSKTGRSYNEQFF. The CDR3 DNA reads TGCGCCAGCAGCCAATCCAAGACAGGCCGCTCCTACAATGAGCAGTTCTTC.

The CDR3 sequence: CASSSRQGTTYEQYF. The CDR3 nucleotides are TGTGCCAGTAGCTCCCGACAGGGTACAACCTACGAGCAGTACTTC. The chain links TRBV19 to TRBJ2-7, with TRBD1 matching 7 bases. V lost 6 bases to trimming and J lost 2 bases; unmatched junction nucleotides: 10. The V gene's germline CDR1 is LNHDA and CDR2 SQIVND (reference sequence). The CDR3 consists of 15 residues.

This sequence joins TRBV5-1 and TRBJ1-4, with TRBD1 as a possible D gene (5 bases). V was cut by 0 bases and J by 8 bases, with 11 bases left in between. CDR3 size: 14 residues. In germline, CDR1 is SGHRS, CDR2 YFSETQ. CDR3 loop: CASSLAGNREKLFF. In DNA, the CDR3 is TGCGCCAGCAGCTTGGCAGGGAATCGCGAAAAACTGTTTTTT. The full variable domain, completed using reference TRBV5-1 and TRBJ1-4, is KAGVTQTPRYLIKTRGQQVTLSCSPISGHRSVSWYQQTPGQGLQFLFEYFSETQRNKGNFPGRFSGRQFSNSRSEMNVSTLELGDSALYLCASSLAGNREKLFFGSGTQLSVL.

The V call is TRBV29-1, the J call TRBJ1-1; D perhaps matches TRBD1 (6 bases). V lost 4 bases and J 7 bases, leaving 7 bases between the germline ends. The CDR3 runs 10 residues. Germline values: CDR1 SQVTM, CDR2 ANQGSEA. CDR3 residues: CSVGTVEAFF. CDR3 nucleotide sequence: TGCAGCGTTGGGACAGTTGAAGCTTTCTTT.

The sample holds a few counts of this clone. This rearrangement joins TRBV15 to TRBJ2-2; 12 bases agree with TRBD2. Trimming cost V 1 base and J 6 bases; bases outside gene matches: 6. The CDR3 is 17 amino acids. Germline V gives CDR1 LNHNV, CDR2 YYDKDF (reference sequence). CDR3 in DNA: TGTGCCACCAGCAGAGGCGGGCTAGCGGGGGGGCCCGGGGAGCTGTTTTTT. It yields the protein CATSRGGLAGGPGELFF.

CDR3 region: CSVAGQGDGYTF. CDR3 sequence (DNA): TGCAGCGTTGCGGGACAGGGGGATGGCTACACCTTC. This sequence joins TRBV29-1 and TRBJ1-2, with 11 bases matching TRBD1. The germline gives CDR1 SQVTM, CDR2 ANQGSEA. Trimming removed 4 bases from V and 6 bases from J; junction bases left unmatched: 1. CDR3 size: 12 residues.

The V call is TRBV7-2, the J call TRBJ2-2; no definite D call. Deletions cut 1 base from V and 1 base from J, with 4 bases between. The CDR3 runs 14 residues. Looked up from germline, CDR1 is SGHTA and CDR2 is FQGNSA. The CDR3 bases are TGTGCCAGCAGCTTAGGACAGAACACCGGGGAGCTGTTTTTT. Amino acid sequence: CASSLGQNTGELFF.

This clone was recorded a few times. V usage is TRBV5-1 and J usage is TRBJ1-5; possibly TRBD1 for D (5 bases). The V end lost 0 bases, the J end lost 9 bases, and 10 bases lay between the germline ends. This CDR3 contains 13 residues. CDR1 SGHRS and CDR2 YFSETQ come from the germline V gene. The CDR3 DNA reads TGCGCCAGCAGCTTGGAGGGGATGCCGCCCCAGCATTTT. Translation: CASSLEGMPPQHF.

This chain links TRBV11-3 with TRBJ1-2, with D unresolved. The CDR3 has 13 amino acids. Trimming removed 1 base at V and 8 bases at J, with 11 bases between. Germline V gene sequence: CDR1 SGHNT, CDR2 YENEEA. This chain's CDR3 is CASSLAGFGGYTF. The CDR3 DNA reads as TGTGCCAGCAGCTTAGCCGGGTTTGGGGGCTACACCTTC.

The J gene is TRBJ2-5, the V gene TRBV14; D is uncertain. V was shortened by 1 base and J by 6 bases, with 15 bases between the two germline ends. Germline CDR1 SGHDN, CDR2 FVKESK. CDR3 size: 15 residues. The CDR3 is CASSQGPGRRKTQYF. The CDR3 DNA reads TGTGCCAGCAGCCAAGGTCCCGGCCGGAGAAAGACCCAGTACTTC.

The genes are TRBV7-9 and TRBJ1-5; D is uncertain. V lost 5 bases and J lost 2, with 7 bases in between. Germline V gene lookup returns CDR1 SEHNR and CDR2 FQNEAQ (reference sequence). This CDR3 comprises 13 residues. The CDR3 is CASSPGGNQPQHF. In DNA, the CDR3 is TGTGCCAGCAGCCCAGGCGGCAATCAGCCCCAGCATTTT. The full variable domain, its missing parts supplied by reference TRBV7-9 and TRBJ1-5, is DTGVSQNPRHKITKRGQNVTFRCDPISEHNRLYWYRQTLGQGPEFLTYFQNEAQLEKSRLLSDRFSAERPKGSFSTLEIQRTEQGDSAMYLCASSPGGNQPQHFGDGTRLSIL.

The chain joins TRBV25-1 to TRBJ2-7; tentative D call: TRBD2 (6 bases). Trimming removed 6 bases at V and 1 base at J, with 13 bases between. Germline CDR1 MGHDK, CDR2 SYGVNS. This CDR3 region has 14 residues. In nucleotides, the CDR3 is TGTGCCAGCAGGGAACGGGGGACTTCCTACGAGCAGTACTTC. It encodes CASRERGTSYEQYF.